The clone carrying this T cell receptor (beta chain) was detected only once. These data come from a study of control samples from healthy donors and cancer patients. TCRdb's table, derived via immunoSEQ multiplex PCR, lists solely in-frame clones and lacks some. The sample lists tens of thousands of clones; roughly 90% were seen once. Germline CDR1 and CDR2: SGHNT and YYREEE (reference sequence). Between the trimmed V and J ends, which lost 4 bases and 1 base, there was a span of 17 bases. This CDR3 region has 16 residues. This chain connects TRBV5-4 to TRBJ1-2; D is unclear. Sequenced sample: blood. The sequence derives from a woman aged 70-85 years in good health. CDR3 loop: CASSTALSANNYGYTF. As DNA, the CDR3 is TGTGCCAGCAGCACAGCTCTCTCGGCCAATAACTATGGCTACACCTTC.